What follows is one T cell receptor (beta chain) and its context. As yet, its antigen is unknown. This table comes from immunoSEQ multiplex PCR, and its TCRdb copy is limited to in-frame clones, with some not included. The sample has approximately 150,000 clones; about 90% are singletons. The sample originates from a study of T cell responses to AZD1222 COVID-19 vaccine. General study findings and limits: Spike-specific TCR depth and breadth grew after two AZD1222 doses.

Germline V gene lookup returns CDR1 SGHKS and CDR2 YYEKEE (reference sequence). This CDR3 comprises 13 residues. Trimming took off 2 bases at V and 4 bases at J, with 9 bases between the two ends. The sample in question was peripheral blood, obtained on day 0 of AZD1222 vaccination. This sequence joins TRBV5-5 and TRBJ1-1, with D hard to call. The source of this sequence is an adult in good health. This chain's CDR3 is CASSLHGGTEAFF. CDR3 sequence (DNA): TGTGCCAGCAGCTTACATGGAGGCACTGAAGCTTTCTTT. Full variable domain (outside the CDR3, taken from reference TRBV5-5 and TRBJ1-1): DAGVTQSPTHLIKTRGQQVTLRCSPISGHKSVSWYQQVLGQGPQFIFQYYEKEERGRGNFPDRFSARQFPNYSSELNVNALLLGDSALYLCASSLHGGTEAFFGQGTRLTVV.